Below are 15 T cell receptor beta chains sequenced from a single sample in a study of graft-versus-host responses after intestinal transplantation listed by TCRdb under 2021. The sample's time point label, decoded: cells obtained before transplantation from donor or recipient. The library was produced with the immunoSEQ multiplex PCR assay. TCRdb took this table from immuneACCESS and kept in-frame rearrangements with V and J called. Such tables lack part of the clones; where checked against another copy, unresolved V genes explain under half of the gap, and the rest is unexplained. The sample contains some 130,000 clones, 85% to 95% of them found a single time. The top ten constitute more than 0.1% of the sample. These receptors have no known antigen. The specimen was unstimulated CD4+ T cells sorted from spleen or lymph node cells, collected before intestinal transplant. The receptors were gathered from a human donor who received an intestinal transplant.

The CDR3 spells CASTTSGIPTYEQYF. The CDR3 nucleotides are TGTGCCAGCACGACTAGCGGCATACCTACTTACGAGCAGTACTTC. V and J are TRBV5-6 and TRBJ2-7, with 9 nucleotides matching TRBD2. The CDR3 sequence is 15 residues long. Trimming cost V 6 bases and J 4 bases; bases outside gene matches: 11. Germline V gene sequence: CDR1 SGHDT, CDR2 YYEEEE.

The sample holds one count of this clone. V gene TRBV6-5 combines with J gene TRBJ2-7, with D possibly TRBD1 on 5 matching bases. V dropped 2 bases and J dropped 1 base, with 9 bases sitting between them. This CDR3 is built from 14 residues. Germline CDR1 reads MNHEY; CDR2 reads SVGAGI. The CDR3 reads CASSYKGPSYEQYF. CDR3 in DNA: TGTGCCAGCAGTTACAAGGGGCCTTCCTACGAGCAGTACTTC.

This clone was seen only a few times. The V and J genes are TRBV6-5 and TRBJ2-7, with D maybe TRBD2 (5 bases). The germline V gene encodes CDR1 MNHEY and CDR2 SVGAGI. The CDR3 is made up of 12 amino acids. Trimming removed 8 bases from V and 3 bases from J, with 11 bases in between. CDR3 sequence (DNA): TGTGCCAGCGGATTAAGCGGCTACGAGCAGTACTTC. It translates to CASGLSGYEQYF.

This sequence joins TRBV6-1 and TRBJ1-4, with 8 bases matching TRBD1. Germline CDR1 MNHNS, CDR2 SASEGT. Losses at the gene ends were 4 bases for V and 3 bases for J; bases not matched to a gene: 13. The CDR3 is 18 amino acids. CDR3 protein: CASSVSPRPTGANEKLFF. The CDR3 DNA is TGTGCCAGCAGTGTTAGCCCCCGCCCGACAGGGGCTAATGAAAAACTGTTTTTT.

The V and J genes are TRBV2 and TRBJ2-1; 10 bases fit TRBD2. Germline V gives CDR1 SNHLY, CDR2 FYNNEI. The CDR3 is made up of 15 amino acids. The J segment lost 12 bases and the V segment lost 1 base, leaving 9 bases of the junction unmatched. The CDR3 region has the DNA TGTGCCAGCAGTGAAGGACTAGCGGGTCCCCGGAGGCAGTTCTTC. Its protein is CASSEGLAGPRRQFF.

V is TRBV10-1 and J is TRBJ2-7; a weak D match, TRBD2 (6 bases). Germline V lookup: CDR1 WNHNN, CDR2 SYGVQD (reference sequence). V dropped 2 bases and J dropped 3 bases, with 8 bases sitting between them. The CDR3 spans 13 residues. In DNA, the CDR3 is TGCGCCAGCAGTGAGGGAGGGAACTACGAGCAGTACTTC. Translation: CASSEGGNYEQYF.

The V and J genes are TRBV6-1 and TRBJ1-2; weak D call: TRBD1 (5 bases). The CDR3 covers 13 residues. Germline V CDR1 and CDR2: MNHNS, SASEGT. V was shortened by 6 bases and J by 7 bases, with 15 bases between the two germline ends. CDR3 protein: CASSAAGIGGYTF. The CDR3 bases are TGTGCCAGCAGCGCCGCAGGGATCGGTGGCTACACCTTC.

The rearrangement links TRBV30 to TRBJ2-5; 8 nucleotides align to TRBD2. Looked up from germline, CDR1 is GTSNPN and CDR2 is SVGIG (reference sequence). This CDR3 comprises 13 residues. The J segment lost 5 bases and the V segment lost 5 bases, leaving 7 bases of the junction unmatched. The CDR3 DNA sequence: TGTGCCTGGTCCTCGGGGGGGTGGGAGACCCAGTACTTC. This translates into CAWSSGGWETQYF.

This chain joins TRBV5-6 and TRBJ2-7; TRBD1 agrees at 12 bases. The CDR3 contains 17 residues. The V gene end was trimmed by 4 bases and the J gene end by 6 bases; junction bases not matched to a gene: 14. The germline V gene has CDR1 SGHDT and CDR2 YYEEEE. CDR3 loop: CASSRPGGGQGATEQYF. DNA of the CDR3: TGTGCCAGCAGCCGGCCTGGAGGGGGACAGGGGGCGACCGAGCAGTACTTC.

The V and J genes are TRBV5-1 and TRBJ2-5; D gene uncertain. The CDR3 consists of 13 residues. Germline CDR1 and CDR2: SGHRS and YFSETQ. Trimming removed 0 bases from V and 2 bases from J, with 5 bases in between. In DNA, the CDR3 is TGCGCCAGCAGCTTGGGACTTCAAGAGACCCAGTACTTC. It specifies CASSLGLQETQYF.

The gene calls are TRBV11-2 and TRBJ2-7, with 10 bases matching TRBD2. V was pared by 0 bases and J by 11 bases, with 4 bases of the junction left unmatched. The CDR3 consists of 13 residues. Germline lookup yields CDR1 SGHAT and CDR2 FQNNGV. In nucleotides, the CDR3 is TGTGCCAGCAGCTTAGAAGGTAGCGGGAGGAAGTACTTC. Amino acids: CASSLEGSGRKYF.

Comments on this clone: Compared with germline, one end of the junction differs, possibly owing to a read error. The chain is built from TRBV6-6 and TRBJ1-1; 8 bases map to TRBD1. Per the germline V gene, CDR1 is MNHNY and CDR2 is SVGAGI (reference sequence). The CDR3 consists of 16 residues. CDR3 coding DNA: TGTGCCAGCAGAACTCAACAGGGGGGGAAGAACACTGAAGCTTCCTTT. Its protein is CASRTQQGGKNTEASF.

This chain joins TRBV25-1 and TRBJ2-1, with 8 bases fitting TRBD2. The germline gives CDR1 MGHDK, CDR2 SYGVNS. CDR3 length equals 15 residues. V dropped 7 bases and J dropped 5; count of bases not matched to a gene: 10. CDR3 protein: CASKRGGLADNEQFF. The CDR3 coding sequence is TGTGCCAGCAAAAGGGGAGGACTAGCTGACAATGAGCAGTTCTTC.

The chain uses TRBV5-8 and TRBJ1-5; D uncertain. The CDR3 is 13 amino acids. V was pared by 2 bases and J by 4 bases, with 7 bases between. Looked up from germline, CDR1 is SGHTS and CDR2 is YDEGEE. CDR3 nucleotides: TGTGCCAGCAGCTTACAACGGAATCAGCCCCAGCATTTT. Residues: CASSLQRNQPQHF. The full variable domain, rest sourced from reference TRBV5-8 and TRBJ1-5, is EAGVTQSPTHLIKTRGQQATLRCSPISGHTSVYWYQQALGLGLQFLLWYDEGEERNRGNFPPRFSGRQFPNYSSELNVNALELEDSALYLCASSLQRNQPQHFGDGTRLSIL.

The chain employs TRBV15 and TRBJ2-4, with 12 nucleotides matching TRBD2. Germline CDR1 reads LNHNV; CDR2 reads YYDKDF (reference sequence). V gave up 0 bases and J gave up 1 base; unmatched junction bases: 10. The CDR3 runs to 20 residues. DNA for the CDR3: TGTGCCACCAGCAGAGATGGGGGACTAGCGGGCCCTGGGGCCAAAAACATTCAGTACTTC. Translation gives CATSRDGGLAGPGAKNIQYF.